The clone carrying this T cell receptor (beta chain) came up many times. The germline V and J ends were trimmed by 8 bases and 0 bases, with 5 bases remaining between them. The CDR3 has 12 residues. Germline-derived CDR1 and CDR2 are MNHEY and SVGAGI. The data were obtained in a study of identical twins' blood T cells. TCRdb used MiXCR to reprocess the 5' RACE reads, holding one entry per CDR3 protein. The repertoire holds fewer than 450,000 distinct CDR3 sequences, with 28% as singletons. The three twin pairs were reared together, likely meeting the same infections. Sequencing used PBMCs. The TCR sequence derives from a woman between 18 and 55 years old in good health. This chain joins TRBV6-5 and TRBJ1-5; D gene ambiguous. The CDR3 DNA reads as TGTGCCAGCCGGGGTAGCAATCAGCCCCAGCATTTT. Translating it yields CASRGSNQPQHF.